The TCR beta chain under discussion was sequenced for a study of blood T cell repertoires in COVID-19. Study as a whole: In each case, the material was cDNA or gDNA derived from T cells, B-cell-depleted T cells, or PBMCs.

Followed longitudinally, the Seattle patients had been enrolled during active infection. This CDR3 is 13 amino acids long. Germline V CDR1 and CDR2: LGHDT, YNNKEL (reference sequence). V was trimmed by 6 bases and J by 6 bases, leaving 14 bases between them. Per the original data handling: How many nucleated cells were present was estimated from reference gene primer amplification. Repertoires were generated with immunoSEQ multiplex PCR, while TCRdb's copy carries only in-frame clones and drops some. V and J calls and clone size are given by that table; D and trimming were obtained from the DNA. The data hold approximately 460,000 clones, with roughly nine tenths observed a single time.

The receptor was isolated from a man aged 18-30 years with COVID-19, enrolled during active disease. V gene TRBV3-1 (or the pseudogene TRBV3-2) combines with J gene TRBJ1-1; the D is unclear. Source material: peripheral blood. The CDR3, as DNA: TGTGCCAGCAGTTCATTTGGAGAGGCTGAAGCTTTCTTT. This codes for CASSSFGEAEAFF.